This T cell receptor beta chain appears in the sequencing data of a study of control samples from healthy donors and cancer patients (dated by TCRdb to about 2020). Receptors were amplified or captured by the immunoSEQ multiplex PCR assay. TCRdb carries this immuneACCESS record with in-frame sequences only. Its versions omit some clonotypes, under half of them owing to an unresolved V gene in the studies checked, with the rest unexplained. This sample comprises about 57,000 clones, around 93% of them detected only once. The ten top clones hold 0.8% to 1% of the sample. The CDR3 spans 19 residues, from the cysteine through the phenylalanine. Only the CDR3 region is kept as DNA, spanning 57 bases read in frame from base 1. CDR1 and CDR2, per the germline V gene, are SGDLS and YYNGEE. V ends up 2 bases short and J 4 bases short, with an unmatched junction base count of 13. As for this clone: Its antigen remains undetermined. No much larger clone is present one base from it, and per-base qualities are unavailable.

The V and J segments used are TRBV9 and TRBJ2-1, and 12 bases in between align with TRBD2. The TCR originated in a man aged 25-45 years with colorectal cancer. Sequencing was performed on PBMCs. The sequence in DNA is TGTGCCAGCAGCGTCCTAGCGGGGGGGCCTGGCACCCAATACAATGAGCAGTTCTTC. It translates to CASSVLAGGPGTQYNEQFF.